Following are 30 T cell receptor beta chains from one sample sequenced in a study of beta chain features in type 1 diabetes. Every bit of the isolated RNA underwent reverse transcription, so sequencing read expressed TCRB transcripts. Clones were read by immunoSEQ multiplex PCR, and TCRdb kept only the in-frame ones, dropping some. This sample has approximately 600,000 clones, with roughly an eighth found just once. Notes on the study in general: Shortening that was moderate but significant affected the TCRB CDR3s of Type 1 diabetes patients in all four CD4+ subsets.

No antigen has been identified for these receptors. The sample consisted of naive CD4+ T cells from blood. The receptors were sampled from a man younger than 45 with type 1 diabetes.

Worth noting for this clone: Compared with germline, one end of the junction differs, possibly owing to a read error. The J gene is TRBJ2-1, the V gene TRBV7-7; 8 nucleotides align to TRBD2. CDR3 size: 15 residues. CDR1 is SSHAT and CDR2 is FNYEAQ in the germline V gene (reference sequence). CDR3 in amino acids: CASSPSGGPYNEQFF. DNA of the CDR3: TGTGCTAGCAGTCCTTCGGGGGGGCCATACAATGAGCAGTTCTTC.

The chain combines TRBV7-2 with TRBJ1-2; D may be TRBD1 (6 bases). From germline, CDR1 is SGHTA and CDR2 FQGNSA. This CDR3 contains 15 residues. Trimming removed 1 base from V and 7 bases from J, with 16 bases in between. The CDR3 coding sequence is TGTGCCAGCAGCTTAGATGGAACAGGGACTCGTGGCTACACCTTC. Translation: CASSLDGTGTRGYTF.

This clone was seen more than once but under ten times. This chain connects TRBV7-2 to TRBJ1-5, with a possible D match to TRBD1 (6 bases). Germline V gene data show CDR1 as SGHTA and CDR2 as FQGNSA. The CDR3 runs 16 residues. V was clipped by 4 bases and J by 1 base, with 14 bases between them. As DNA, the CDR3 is TGTGCCAGCAGCTGGACAGTGGGCCTAAGCAATCAGCCCCAGCATTTT. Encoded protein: CASSWTVGLSNQPQHF.

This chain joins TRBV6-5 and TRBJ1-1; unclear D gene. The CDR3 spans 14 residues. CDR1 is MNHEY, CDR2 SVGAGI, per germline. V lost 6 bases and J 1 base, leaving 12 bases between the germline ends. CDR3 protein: CASRFQGPNTEAFF. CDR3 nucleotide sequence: TGTGCCAGCAGATTCCAAGGACCGAACACTGAAGCTTTCTTT.

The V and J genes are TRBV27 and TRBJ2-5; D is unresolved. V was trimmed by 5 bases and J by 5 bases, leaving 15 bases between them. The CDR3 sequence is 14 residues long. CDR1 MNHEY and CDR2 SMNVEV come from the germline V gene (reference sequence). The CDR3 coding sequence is TGTGCCAGCAGTCCCCCTACGGAGCTGGAGACCCAGTACTTC. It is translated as CASSPPTELETQYF.

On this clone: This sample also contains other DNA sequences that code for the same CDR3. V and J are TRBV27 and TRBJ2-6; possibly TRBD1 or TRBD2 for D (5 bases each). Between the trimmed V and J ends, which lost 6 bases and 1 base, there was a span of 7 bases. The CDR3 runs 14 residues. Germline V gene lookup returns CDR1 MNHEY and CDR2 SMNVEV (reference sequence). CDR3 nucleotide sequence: TGTGCCAGCAGGAGGGGTTCTGGGGCCAACGTCCTGACTTTC. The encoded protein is CASRRGSGANVLTF.

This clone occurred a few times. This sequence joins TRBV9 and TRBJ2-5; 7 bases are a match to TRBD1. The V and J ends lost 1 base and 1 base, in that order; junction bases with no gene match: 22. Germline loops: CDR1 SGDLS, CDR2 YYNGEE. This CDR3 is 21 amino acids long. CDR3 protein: CASSVKPPDRDFSGSQETQYF. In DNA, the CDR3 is TGTGCCAGCAGCGTAAAACCCCCCGACAGGGATTTTTCAGGGTCCCAAGAGACCCAGTACTTC.

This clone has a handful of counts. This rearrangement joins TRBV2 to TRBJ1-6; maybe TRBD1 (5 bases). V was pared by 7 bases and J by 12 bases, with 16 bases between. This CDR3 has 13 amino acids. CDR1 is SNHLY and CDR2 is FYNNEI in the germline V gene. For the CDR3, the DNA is TGTGCCAGCACCCCCAGGCAGGGTGGACCCCTCCACTTT. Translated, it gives CASTPRQGGPLHF.

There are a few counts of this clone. CDR3 sequence: CASSLMEETQYF. The CDR3 region has the DNA TGTGCCAGCAGCTTAATGGAAGAGACCCAGTACTTC. The chain carries TRBV7-2 and TRBJ2-5; no clear D. CDR1 and CDR2 from the germline V gene are SGHTA and FQGNSA. The CDR3 extends over 12 amino acids. With 2 bases removed from V and 3 bases from J, the gap between germline ends came to 4 bases.

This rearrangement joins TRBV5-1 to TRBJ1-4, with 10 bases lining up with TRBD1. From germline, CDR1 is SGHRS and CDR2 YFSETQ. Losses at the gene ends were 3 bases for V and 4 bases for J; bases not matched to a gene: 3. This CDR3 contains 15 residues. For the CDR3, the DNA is TGCGCCAGCAGCTCCGGACAGGGGGGTAATGAAAAACTGTTTTTT. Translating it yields CASSSGQGGNEKLFF.

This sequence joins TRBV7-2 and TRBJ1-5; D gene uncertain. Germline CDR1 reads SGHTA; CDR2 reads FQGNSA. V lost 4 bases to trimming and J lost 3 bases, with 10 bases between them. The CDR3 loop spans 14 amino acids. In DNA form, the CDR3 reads TGTGCCAGCAGCTACGACACAGACAATCAGCCCCAGCATTTT. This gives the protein CASSYDTDNQPQHF.

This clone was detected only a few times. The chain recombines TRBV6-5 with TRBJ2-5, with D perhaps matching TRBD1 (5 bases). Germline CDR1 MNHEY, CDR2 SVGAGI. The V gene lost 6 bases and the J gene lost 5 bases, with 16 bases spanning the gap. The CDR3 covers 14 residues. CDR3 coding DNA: TGTGCCAGCAGCCAACAGGACGGCCGGGAGACCCAGTACTTC. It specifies CASSQQDGRETQYF.

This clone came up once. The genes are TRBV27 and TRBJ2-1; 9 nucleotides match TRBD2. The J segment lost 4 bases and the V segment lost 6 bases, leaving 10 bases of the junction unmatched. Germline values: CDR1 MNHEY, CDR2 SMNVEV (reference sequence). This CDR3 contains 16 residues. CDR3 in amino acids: CASRLRLAASYNEQFF. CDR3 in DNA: TGTGCCAGCAGACTAAGACTAGCGGCCTCATACAATGAGCAGTTCTTC.

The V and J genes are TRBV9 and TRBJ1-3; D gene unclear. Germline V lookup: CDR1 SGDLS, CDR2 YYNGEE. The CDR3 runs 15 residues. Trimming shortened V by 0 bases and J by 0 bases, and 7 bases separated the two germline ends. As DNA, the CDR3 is TGTGCCAGCAGCGTAGCTCCAGACTCTGGAAACACCATATATTTT. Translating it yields CASSVAPDSGNTIYF.

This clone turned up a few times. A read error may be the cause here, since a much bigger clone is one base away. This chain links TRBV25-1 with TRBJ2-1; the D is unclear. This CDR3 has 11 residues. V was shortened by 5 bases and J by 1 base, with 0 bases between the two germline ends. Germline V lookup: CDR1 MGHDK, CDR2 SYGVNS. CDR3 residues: CASSSYNEQFF. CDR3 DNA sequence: TGTGCCAGCAGTTCCTACAATGAGCAGTTCTTC.

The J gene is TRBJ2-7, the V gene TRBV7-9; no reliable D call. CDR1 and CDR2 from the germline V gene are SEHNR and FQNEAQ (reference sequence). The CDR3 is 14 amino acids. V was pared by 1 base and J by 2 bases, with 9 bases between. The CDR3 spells CASSLDRSPYEQYF. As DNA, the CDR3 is TGTGCCAGCAGCTTAGATAGGTCTCCCTACGAGCAGTACTTC.

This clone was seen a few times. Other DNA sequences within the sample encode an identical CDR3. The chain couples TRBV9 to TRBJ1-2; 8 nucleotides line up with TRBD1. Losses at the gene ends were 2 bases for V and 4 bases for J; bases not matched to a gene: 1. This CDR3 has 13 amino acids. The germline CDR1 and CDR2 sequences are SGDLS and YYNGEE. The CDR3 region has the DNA TGTGCCAGCAGCGTCGGGACAGGCTATGGCTACACCTTC. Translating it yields CASSVGTGYGYTF.

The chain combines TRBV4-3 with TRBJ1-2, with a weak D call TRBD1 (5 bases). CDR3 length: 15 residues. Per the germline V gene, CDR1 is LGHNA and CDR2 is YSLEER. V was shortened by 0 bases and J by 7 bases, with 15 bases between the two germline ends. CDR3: CASSQDSVGVSGYTF. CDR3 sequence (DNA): TGCGCCAGCAGCCAAGATAGTGTAGGGGTGAGTGGCTACACCTTC.

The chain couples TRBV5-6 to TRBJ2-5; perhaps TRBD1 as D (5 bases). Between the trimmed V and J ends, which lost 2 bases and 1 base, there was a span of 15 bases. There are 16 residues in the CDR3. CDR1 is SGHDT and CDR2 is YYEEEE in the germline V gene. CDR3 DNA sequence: TGTGCCAGCAGCTTCCGGCAGACAGAGTTCCAAGAGACCCAGTACTTC. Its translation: CASSFRQTEFQETQYF.

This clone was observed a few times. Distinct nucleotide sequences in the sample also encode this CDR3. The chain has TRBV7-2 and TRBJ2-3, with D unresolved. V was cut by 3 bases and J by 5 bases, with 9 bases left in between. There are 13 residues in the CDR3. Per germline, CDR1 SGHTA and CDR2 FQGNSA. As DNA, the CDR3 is TGTGCCAGCAGCTTGGCCCGAGGAGATACGCAGTATTTT. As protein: CASSLARGDTQYF.

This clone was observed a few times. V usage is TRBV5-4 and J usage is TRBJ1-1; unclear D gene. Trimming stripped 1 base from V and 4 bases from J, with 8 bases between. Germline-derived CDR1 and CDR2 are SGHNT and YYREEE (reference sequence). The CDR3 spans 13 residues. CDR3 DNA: TGTGCCAGCAGCTTGTGGCGGAGCACTGAAGCTTTCTTT. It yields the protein CASSLWRSTEAFF.

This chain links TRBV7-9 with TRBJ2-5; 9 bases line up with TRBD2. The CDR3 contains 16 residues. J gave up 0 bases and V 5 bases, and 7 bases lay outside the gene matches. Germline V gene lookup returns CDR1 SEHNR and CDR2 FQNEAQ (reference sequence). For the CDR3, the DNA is TGTGCCAGCAGCCCCTTTGCGGGGGGGTACCAAGAGACCCAGTACTTC. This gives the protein CASSPFAGGYQETQYF.

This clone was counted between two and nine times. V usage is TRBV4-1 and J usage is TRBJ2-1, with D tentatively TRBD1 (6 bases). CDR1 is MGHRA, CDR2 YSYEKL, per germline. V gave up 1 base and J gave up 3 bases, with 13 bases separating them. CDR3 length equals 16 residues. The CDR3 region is CASSQGRQGHYNEQFF. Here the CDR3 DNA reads TGCGCCAGCAGCCAAGGGAGGCAGGGACACTACAATGAGCAGTTCTTC.

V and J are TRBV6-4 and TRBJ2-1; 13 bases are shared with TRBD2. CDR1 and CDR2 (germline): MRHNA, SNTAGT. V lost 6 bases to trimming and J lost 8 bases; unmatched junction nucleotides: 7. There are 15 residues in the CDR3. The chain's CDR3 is CASSPGLAGRDEQFF. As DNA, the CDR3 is TGTGCCAGCAGCCCGGGACTAGCGGGGAGGGATGAGCAGTTCTTC.

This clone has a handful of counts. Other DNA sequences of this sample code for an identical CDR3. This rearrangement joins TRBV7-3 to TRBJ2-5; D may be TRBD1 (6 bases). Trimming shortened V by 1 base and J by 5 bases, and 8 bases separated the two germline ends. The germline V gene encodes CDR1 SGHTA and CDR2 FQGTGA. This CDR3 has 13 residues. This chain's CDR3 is CASSLRQGETQYF. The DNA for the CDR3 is TGTGCCAGCAGCTTAAGGCAGGGGGAGACCCAGTACTTC.

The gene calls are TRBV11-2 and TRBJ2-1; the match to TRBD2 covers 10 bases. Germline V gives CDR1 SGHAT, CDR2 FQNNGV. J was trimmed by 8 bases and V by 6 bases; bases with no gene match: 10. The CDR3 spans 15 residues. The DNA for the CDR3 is TGTGCCAGCAGTACCCTTATAGCGGGGGGAGATGAGCAGTTCTTC. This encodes CASSTLIAGGDEQFF.

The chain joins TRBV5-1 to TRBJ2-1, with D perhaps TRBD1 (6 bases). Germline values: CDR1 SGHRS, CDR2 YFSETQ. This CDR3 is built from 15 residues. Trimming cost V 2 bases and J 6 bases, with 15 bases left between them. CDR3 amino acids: CASSFQGNGINEQFF. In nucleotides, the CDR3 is TGCGCCAGCAGCTTTCAGGGGAATGGTATCAATGAGCAGTTCTTC.

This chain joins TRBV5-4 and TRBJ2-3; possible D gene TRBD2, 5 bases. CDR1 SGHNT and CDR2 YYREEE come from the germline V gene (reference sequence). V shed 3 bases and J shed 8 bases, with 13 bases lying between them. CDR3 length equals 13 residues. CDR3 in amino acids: CASSSPRRFTQYF. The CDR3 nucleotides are TGTGCCAGCAGCTCGCCCAGGAGGTTTACGCAGTATTTT.

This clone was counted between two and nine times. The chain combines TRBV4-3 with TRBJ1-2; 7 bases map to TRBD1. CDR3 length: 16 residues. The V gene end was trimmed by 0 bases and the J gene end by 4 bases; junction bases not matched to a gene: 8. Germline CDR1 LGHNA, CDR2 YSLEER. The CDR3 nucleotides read TGCGCCAGCAGCCAAGATTTGGGACAGCTTTTCTATGGCTACACCTTC. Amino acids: CASSQDLGQLFYGYTF.

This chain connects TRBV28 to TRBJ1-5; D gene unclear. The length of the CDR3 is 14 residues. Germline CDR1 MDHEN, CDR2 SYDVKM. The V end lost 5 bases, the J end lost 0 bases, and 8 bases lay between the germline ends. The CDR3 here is CASSNYFSNQPQHF. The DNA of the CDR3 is TGTGCCAGCAGTAACTACTTTAGCAATCAGCCCCAGCATTTT.